This TCR beta chain comes out of a study of CD8 T cells in ankylosing spondylitis. This clonotype has only a few counts. No antigen is known for it. The study's findings and limits: Matched synovial fluid from ankylosing spondylitis patients was reported to be enriched for disease-linked clones. Roughly eight highly homologous variants made up a TCR beta motif that seemed to typify ankylosing spondylitis blood. CD8+ cells made up the disease-linked clones, which were relatively rare in peripheral blood.

Making the TCR beta libraries involved quantitative 5'-RACE with molecular barcodes. TCRdb redid the calling of the 5' RACE reads with MiXCR, one entry per CDR3 protein. The sample lists about 360,000 distinct CDR3 sequences; 20% were seen once. With 7 bases removed from V and 0 bases from J, the gap between germline ends came to 13 bases. CDR1 is MGHRA, CDR2 YSYEKL, per germline. This CDR3 is 16 amino acids long. The TCR sequence derives from a male donor with ankylosing spondylitis or in good health (not recorded which). This chain connects TRBV4-1 to TRBJ2-6, with TRBD1 as a possible D gene (5 bases). Specimen: blood, either unsorted or a sorted T cell fraction (not recorded which). Here the CDR3 DNA reads TGCGCCAGCACAATAGACAGATTCTCTGGGGCCAACGTCCTGACTTTC. Translation: CASTIDRFSGANVLTF.